One sample yielded the 15 T cell receptor beta chains listed below, sequenced in a study of CD8 T cells in ankylosing spondylitis. TCRdb reprocessed the 5' RACE reads with MiXCR, giving one entry per CDR3 protein. This repertoire shows about 450,000 distinct CDR3 sequences, more than 25% found once; its top ten account for under 0.9%. General study findings and limits: Blood from ankylosing spondylitis patients appeared to carry a characteristic roughly 8-variant TCR beta motif.

These receptors' targets are unknown. The sample was blood, either unsorted or a sorted T cell fraction (not recorded which). The receptors come from a male donor with ankylosing spondylitis.

The chain recombines TRBV20-1 with TRBJ1-2; a weak D match, TRBD1 (6 bases). Trimming pared 3 bases from V and 3 bases from J, leaving 17 bases between. This CDR3 has 15 amino acids. CDR1 is DFQATT, CDR2 SNEGSKA, per germline (reference sequence). The CDR3 spells CSASRLGGADYGYTF. Here the CDR3 DNA reads TGCAGTGCTAGCCGTCTAGGGGGGGCGGACTATGGCTACACCTTC.

The rearrangement links TRBV7-2 to TRBJ2-2; 10 positions match TRBD2. V shed 4 bases, J shed 1 base, and the junction held 3 bases outside the gene matches. Germline assignment: CDR1 SGHTA and CDR2 FQGNSA. The CDR3 has 16 amino acids. DNA for the CDR3: TGTGCCAGCAGCTCCCGACTAGCGGGGAACACCGGGGAGCTGTTTTTT. Amino acids: CASSSRLAGNTGELFF.

The chain couples TRBV7-2 to TRBJ1-5, with D possibly being TRBD1 (5 bases). The CDR3 runs to 14 residues. Trimming stripped 5 bases from V and 0 bases from J, with 8 bases between. In germline, CDR1 is SGHTA, CDR2 FQGNSA. For the CDR3, the DNA is TGTGCCAGCAGCAATACAGGTAGCAATCAGCCCCAGCATTTT. Translation gives CASSNTGSNQPQHF.

This clonotype was seen only a few times. The chain has TRBV27 and TRBJ1-5, with 7 bases that match TRBD1. This CDR3 comprises 15 residues. The germline V gene has CDR1 MNHEY and CDR2 SMNVEV (reference sequence). V was clipped by 5 bases and J by 6 bases; unmatched bases: 10. CDR3 in DNA: TGTGCCAGCAGTCCAAAACAGGGGATGGGTCAGCCCCAGCATTTT. Translated: CASSPKQGMGQPQHF.

The CDR3 nucleotides are TGCAGTGCTGAGGGGCAGGCCCCCGGGGAGCTGTTTTTT. Translating gives CSAEGQAPGELFF. The chain couples TRBV20-1 to TRBJ2-2; D assignment may be TRBD1 or TRBD2 (5 bases each). This CDR3 contains 13 residues. Germline V gene sequence: CDR1 DFQATT, CDR2 SNEGSKA (reference sequence). Trimming pared 5 bases from V and 6 bases from J, leaving 13 bases between.

This clonotype was found once. The chain uses TRBV4-1 and TRBJ1-1, with no clear D. The V gene's germline CDR1 is MGHRA and CDR2 YSYEKL. Between the trimmed V and J ends, which lost 0 bases and 0 bases, there was a span of 5 bases. This CDR3 has 14 residues. CDR3 amino acids: CASSQDRLNTEAFF. The CDR3 DNA reads TGCGCCAGCAGCCAAGACAGGTTGAACACTGAAGCTTTCTTT.

The sample holds a few counts of this clonotype. Here the CDR3 DNA reads TGCAGCGTTGAAGAAAGAGGAAACACCATATATTTT. This translates into CSVEERGNTIYF. The chain is built from TRBV29-1 and TRBJ1-3, with D uncertain. CDR3 length: 12 residues. The germline gives CDR1 SQVTM, CDR2 ANQGSEA. The V and J ends lost 0 bases and 4 bases respectively, with 4 bases between them.

This chain joins TRBV12-3 or TRBV12-4 and TRBJ1-1; tentative D call: TRBD1 (5 bases). Trimming removed 7 bases at V and 11 bases at J, with 17 bases between. The CDR3 is 12 residues long. CDR3 in amino acids: CASTGDRRGAFF. CDR3 coding DNA: TGTGCCAGCACCGGGGACCGCCGCGGGGCTTTCTTT.

This clonotype was seen at least ten times. The V gene is TRBV7-2, the J gene TRBJ2-3; D is possibly TRBD1 or TRBD2 (5 bases each). CDR3 length: 14 amino acids. Looked up from germline, CDR1 is SGHTA and CDR2 is FQGNSA. Trimming removed 3 bases at V and 2 bases at J, with 9 bases between. CDR3 nucleotides: TGTGCCAGCAGCTTTAGAGGGGTCACAGATACGCAGTATTTT. It encodes CASSFRGVTDTQYF.

V and J are TRBV18 and TRBJ2-7; 10 bases align to TRBD1. V was pared by 3 bases and J by 3 bases, with 8 bases of the junction left unmatched. CDR1 KGHSH and CDR2 LQKENI come from the germline V gene. The CDR3 totals 16 residues. CDR3 bases: TGTGCCAGCTCACCTCGCTCGGACAGGGGGTACTACGAGCAGTACTTC. This gives the protein CASSPRSDRGYYEQYF.

This rearrangement joins TRBV5-1 to TRBJ2-2; the D is unclear. Deletions cut 4 bases from V and 4 bases from J, with 17 bases between. There are 16 residues in the CDR3. Germline CDR1 SGHRS, CDR2 YFSETQ. This CDR3 reads CASSPAASSVTGELFF. The CDR3 nucleotides read TGCGCCAGCAGCCCGGCCGCGTCGAGTGTCACCGGGGAGCTGTTTTTT.

This clonotype was seen only a few times. This chain joins TRBV20-1 and TRBJ2-7; possibly TRBD1 for D (6 bases). CDR3 length: 13 residues. Looked up from germline, CDR1 is DFQATT and CDR2 is SNEGSKA (reference sequence). V lost 5 bases and J 2 bases, leaving 13 bases between the germline ends. CDR3 sequence: CSAAGTTPYEQYF. The CDR3, as DNA: TGCAGTGCTGCCGGGACAACACCCTACGAGCAGTACTTC.

The chain uses TRBV3-1 and TRBJ1-5; D not certain. This CDR3 has 12 residues. Germline CDR1 and CDR2: LGHDT and YNNKEL (reference sequence). V shed 5 bases and J shed 3 bases, with 5 bases lying between them. The CDR3 DNA follows: TGTGCCAGCAGCTACCTCAATCAGCCCCAGCATTTT. Translation gives CASSYLNQPQHF.

The V call is TRBV24-1, the J call TRBJ2-5; 10 nucleotides align to TRBD2. This CDR3 contains 17 residues. Germline V gene sequence: CDR1 KGHDR, CDR2 SFDVKD. Trimming took 3 bases from V and 1 from J; bases not matched to a gene: 7. The CDR3 DNA is TGTGCCACCAGTGATGGCCTAGCGGGAGACAGCCAAGAGACCCAGTACTTC. It specifies CATSDGLAGDSQETQYF.

This clonotype was seen a few times. The chain has TRBV20-1 and TRBJ2-3, with a weak D call TRBD2 (6 bases). The CDR3 contains 16 residues. The V gene lost 8 bases and the J gene lost 4 bases, with 25 bases spanning the gap. Germline V gene lookup returns CDR1 DFQATT and CDR2 SNEGSKA (reference sequence). The CDR3 is CSLRGGSGEFADTQYF. The CDR3 DNA reads TGCAGTCTACGAGGAGGTAGCGGCGAGTTCGCAGATACGCAGTATTTT.